Sequencing of this T cell receptor beta chain was carried out in a study of beta chain features in type 1 diabetes. General study results and limits: The study notes PCR might favor shorter templates equally in patients and controls. A moderate, significant TCRB CDR3 shortening appeared in type 1 diabetes across four CD4+ subsets.

Reverse transcribing all isolated RNA meant expressed TCRB transcripts were sequenced. Assay: immunoSEQ multiplex PCR; the TCRdb copy retains only in-frame clones and omits some. The sample has hundreds of thousands of clones, about a tenth seen once. The CDR3 loop spans 13 amino acids. Trimming at V came to 7 bases and at J to 4 bases, leaving 3 bases not matched to a gene. The germline gives CDR1 MNHEY, CDR2 SVGAGI. CD45RO/CCR7/CD25/CD127/CD95/CD27 staining was used to isolate CD4+ naive, central memory, regulatory and stem cell-like memory cells by sorting. Sorting produced populations that all topped 98% purity. The table lists this clone with a few counts. Antigen unknown.

This sequence originates from a man aged 25-40 years with type 1 diabetes. The chain recombines TRBV6-5 with TRBJ2-1, with TRBD2 matching over 8 bases. Sequences were obtained from central memory CD4+ T cells from blood. The CDR3 coding sequence is TGTGCCAGCAAGGCTAGCGGGTACAATGAGCAGTTCTTC. The encoded protein is CASKASGYNEQFF.